This record looks at one T cell receptor beta chain sequence and its context. Repertoires were generated with immunoSEQ multiplex PCR, while TCRdb's copy carries only in-frame clones and drops some. The sample contains a few hundred thousand clones, roughly nine tenths of which appear only once. This sample stems from a study of blood T cell repertoires in COVID-19. Individuals drawn from approximately 26 US areas were roughly 18 to 95 years old. This TCR derives from a woman aged 50 to 60 in a cohort exposed to, infected with or recovered from COVID-19 (not recorded which). Material: PBMCs or T cells enriched from blood (not recorded which).

The CDR3 coding sequence is TGTGCCAGTAGTGGAGGCCAGGGGGCAGGCTACACCTTC. Amino acids: CASSGGQGAGYTF. The chain recombines TRBV19 with TRBJ1-2; 8 positions match TRBD1. The CDR3 is made up of 13 amino acids. CDR1 is LNHDA and CDR2 is SQIVND in the germline V gene (reference sequence). The junction had 7 bases not matched to a gene; V was cut back by 5 bases and J by 8 bases.